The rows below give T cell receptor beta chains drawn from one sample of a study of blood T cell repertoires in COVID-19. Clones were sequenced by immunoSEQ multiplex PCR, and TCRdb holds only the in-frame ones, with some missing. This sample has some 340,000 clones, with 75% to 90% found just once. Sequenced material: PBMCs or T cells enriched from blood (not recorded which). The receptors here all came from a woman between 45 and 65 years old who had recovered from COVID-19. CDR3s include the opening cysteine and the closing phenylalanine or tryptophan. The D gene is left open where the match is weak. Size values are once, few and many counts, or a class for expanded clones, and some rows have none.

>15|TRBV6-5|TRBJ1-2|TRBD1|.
CASRPRDRAQVGYTF
TGTGCCAGCAGGCCCCGGGACAGGGCTCAAGTTGGCTACACCTTC
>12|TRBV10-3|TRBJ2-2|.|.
CAIRPRTGELFF
TGTGCCATCAGGCCCAGAACCGGGGAGCTGTTTTTT
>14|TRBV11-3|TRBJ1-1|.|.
CASSAQGLNTEAFF
TGTGCCAGCAGCGCGCAGGGCCTGAACACTGAAGCTTTCTTT
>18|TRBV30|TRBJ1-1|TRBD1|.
CAWTQVGTGGLLFTEAFF
TGTGCCTGGACCCAAGTCGGGACAGGGGGTTTGTTGTTCACTGAAGCTTTCTTT
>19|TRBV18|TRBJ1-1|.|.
CASSPYILLDQGLNTEAFF
TGTGCCAGCTCACCGTATATCCTTCTGGATCAGGGCCTGAACACTGAAGCTTTCTTT
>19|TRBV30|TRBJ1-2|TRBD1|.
CAWSVRRGTAYLANYGYTF
TGTGCCTGGAGTGTACGTCGGGGGACAGCCTACTTAGCTAACTATGGCTACACCTTC
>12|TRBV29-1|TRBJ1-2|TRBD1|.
CGGGGITDGYTF
TGCGGAGGAGGGGGCATCACGGATGGCTACACCTTC
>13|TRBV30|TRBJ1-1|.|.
CAWRVGGSTEAFF
TGTGCCTGGAGAGTGGGGGGTAGCACTGAAGCTTTCTTT
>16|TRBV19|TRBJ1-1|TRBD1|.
CASRTSGQGSNTEAFF
TGTGCCAGTAGAACTTCGGGACAGGGGTCGAACACTGAAGCTTTCTTT
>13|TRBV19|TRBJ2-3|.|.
CASTPPRGDTQYF
TGTGCCAGTACCCCTCCTCGCGGGGATACGCAGTATTTT
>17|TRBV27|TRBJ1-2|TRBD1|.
CASSLRRTGGQNYGYTF
TGTGCCAGCAGTTTACGGCGGACAGGGGGCCAAAACTATGGCTACACCTTC
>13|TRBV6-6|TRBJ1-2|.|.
CASSFPLMRGYTF
TGTGCCAGCAGTTTCCCCCTAATGCGGGGCTACACCTTC
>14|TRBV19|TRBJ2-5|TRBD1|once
CASSLQGLWETQYF
TGTGCCAGTAGCCTACAGGGGTTGTGGGAGACCCAGTACTTC
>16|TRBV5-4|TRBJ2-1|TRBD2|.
CASSDWTSGYGNEQFF
TGTGCCAGCAGCGACTGGACTAGCGGGTATGGAAATGAGCAGTTCTTC
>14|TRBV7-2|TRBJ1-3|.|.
CASSLSRAGNTIYF
TGTGCCAGCAGCTTGTCCAGGGCGGGAAACACCATATATTTT
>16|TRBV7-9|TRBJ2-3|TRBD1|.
CASSSSTGRSTDTQYF
TGTGCCAGCAGCTCGTCGACAGGGCGAAGCACAGATACGCAGTATTTT
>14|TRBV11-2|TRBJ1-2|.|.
CASSSRGHSYGYTF
TGTGCCAGCAGCTCCAGGGGACACTCCTATGGCTACACCTTC
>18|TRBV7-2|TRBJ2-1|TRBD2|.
CASSRARLAGGGYNEQFF
TGTGCCAGCAGCCGGGCGCGGCTAGCGGGGGGAGGTTACAATGAGCAGTTCTTC
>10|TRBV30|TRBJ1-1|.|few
CAFDRLEAFF
TGTGCCTTTGACAGGCTTGAAGCTTTCTTT
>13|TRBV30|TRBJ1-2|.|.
CAWRSSGAYGYTF
TGTGCCTGGAGGTCTTCGGGAGCCTATGGCTACACCTTC
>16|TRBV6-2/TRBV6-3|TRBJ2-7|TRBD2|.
CASSTGLAGATYEQYF
TGTGCCAGCAGTACAGGACTAGCGGGGGCCACCTACGAGCAGTACTTC
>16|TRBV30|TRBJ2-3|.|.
CAWTDRRASWTDTQYF
TGTGCCTGGACTGATCGCCGAGCTAGTTGGACAGATACGCAGTATTTT
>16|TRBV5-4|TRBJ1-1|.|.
CASSLVPGARNTEAFF
TGTGCCAGCAGCTTGGTCCCAGGGGCTCGGAACACTGAAGCTTTCTTT
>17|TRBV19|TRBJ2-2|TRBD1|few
CASSILRRQGATGELFF
TGTGCCAGTAGTATATTAAGGAGGCAGGGGGCTACCGGGGAGCTGTTTTTT
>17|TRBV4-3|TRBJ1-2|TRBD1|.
CASSQLRQGVTNYGYTF
TGCGCCAGCAGCCAATTAAGACAGGGTGTCACCAACTATGGCTACACCTTC
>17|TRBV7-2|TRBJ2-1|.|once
CASSGSAATFSYNEQFF
TGTGCCAGCAGCGGGTCGGCGGCCACTTTCTCCTACAATGAGCAGTTCTTC
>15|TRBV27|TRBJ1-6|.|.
CASSLGRGHGSPLHF
TGTGCCAGCAGTTTGGGGCGGGGCCATGGGTCACCCCTCCACTTT
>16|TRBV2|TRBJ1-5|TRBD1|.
CASILTWTGSNQPQHF
TGTGCCAGCATACTTACCTGGACAGGGAGCAATCAGCCCCAGCATTTT
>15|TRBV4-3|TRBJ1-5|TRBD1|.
CASSQEGTADQPQHF
TGCGCCAGCAGCCAAGAAGGGACAGCAGATCAGCCCCAGCATTTT